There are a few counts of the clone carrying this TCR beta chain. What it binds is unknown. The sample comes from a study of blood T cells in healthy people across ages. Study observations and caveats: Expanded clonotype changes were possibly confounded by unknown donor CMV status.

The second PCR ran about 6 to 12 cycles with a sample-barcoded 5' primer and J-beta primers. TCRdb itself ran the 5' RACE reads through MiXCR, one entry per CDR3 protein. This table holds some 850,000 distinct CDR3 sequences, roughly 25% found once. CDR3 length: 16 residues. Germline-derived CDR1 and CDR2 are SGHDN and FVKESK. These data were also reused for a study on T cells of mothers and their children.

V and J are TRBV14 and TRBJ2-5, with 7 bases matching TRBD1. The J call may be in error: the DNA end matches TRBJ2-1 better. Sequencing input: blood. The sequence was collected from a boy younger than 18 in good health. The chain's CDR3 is CASSHLTGAFIDEQFF. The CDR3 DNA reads TGTGCCAGCAGCCACCTAACAGGGGCCTTCATCGATGAGCAGTTCTTC.